This T cell receptor (beta chain) was recovered during a study of cytomegalovirus exposure and HLA in healthy donors. PCR involved 60 Vbeta and 13 Jbeta primers. Sequenced by immunoSEQ multiplex PCR; TCRdb stores in-frame clones only, minus some. The repertoire includes roughly 220,000 clones, around four fifths of them detected once, and about 1.5% sits in the top ten. CDR1 and CDR2 from the germline V gene are MNHNY and SVGAGI (reference sequence). The V and J ends lost 6 bases and 4 bases, in that order; junction bases with no gene match: 7. The CDR3 length is 14 residues. The V call is TRBV6-6, the J call TRBJ2-7, with TRBD1 identical over 9 bases. Specimen: PBMCs. This TCR was recovered from a man aged 50 to 59 in good health and CMV-seronegative. In DNA form, the CDR3 reads TGTGCCAGCAGACCCGGGACAGGGTTGTACGAGCAGTACTTC. Translating gives CASRPGTGLYEQYF.